The source of this TCR beta chain is a study of T cells in Graves' hyperthyroidism and ophthalmopathy. Study findings and constraints: With a median lead of about 6.9 months before onset, the model predicted ophthalmopathy.

The germline V gene encodes CDR1 SEHNR and CDR2 FQNEAQ (reference sequence). The CDR3 has 18 residues. The junction had 11 bases not matched to a gene; V was cut back by 1 base and J by 0 bases. The PBMCs had their origin in around 10 ml of fresh peripheral blood. Authors of the study amplified TCR beta CDR3 regions from RNA transcripts. HTBI primers were employed in a first-round RT-PCR of the TCR CDR3. TCRdb re-analysed the multiplex PCR reads in MiXCR, keeping a single row per CDR3 protein. The data hold some 500,000 distinct CDR3 sequences, with around an eighth observed a single time. This clonotype was observed many times. Its specificity is not known.

This clonotype was sampled from a woman in her late teens or twenties with Graves' hyperthyroidism. Sequenced sample: blood. The chain uses TRBV7-9 and TRBJ2-7, with 8 bases matching TRBD2. CDR3 protein: CASSLVGLSGSASYEQYF. DNA of the CDR3: TGTGCCAGCAGCTTAGTGGGGTTGAGCGGGAGCGCCTCCTACGAGCAGTACTTC.